Described below is a single TCR beta chain sequence and its context. Per the germline V gene, CDR1 is MNHEY and CDR2 is SVGAGI. This CDR3 region has 13 residues. Trimming left V 8 bases short and J 4 bases short, with 14 bases between. This record belongs to a study of blood T cell repertoires in COVID-19. Study background: Acute and convalescent COVID-19 specimens originated in the United States, Italy and Spain. PBMCs, B-cell-depleted T cells, or T cells were the source of the cDNA or gDNA that made up the material.

As processed by the authors: Researchers report that nucleated cell counts were estimated from reference gene primer amplification. Sequencing was performed with immunoSEQ multiplex PCR; in TCRdb, only in-frame clones are kept and a portion is missing. That table furnishes V, J and clone size, whereas the DNA furnished D and trimming. The sample yields about 180,000 clones, 80% to 90% seen once. The sequence derives from a young man who had recovered from COVID-19. J is TRBJ2-5 and V is TRBV6-5; a possible D gene is TRBD1 (6 bases). The sequenced sample consisted of peripheral blood. The CDR3 reads CASGRDIGETQYF. Here the CDR3 DNA reads TGTGCCAGCGGACGGGACATTGGAGAGACCCAGTACTTC.